The rows below give T cell receptor beta chains drawn from one sample of a study of regulatory and conventional T cells in RAG deficiency. Sequencing was performed with immunoSEQ multiplex PCR; in TCRdb, only in-frame clones are kept and a portion is missing. The data contain roughly 28,000 clones, 85% to 95% of them singletons. These sequences were also reported in another study, on regulatory T cells.

The sample comprised Tregs sorted from blood. These receptors all stem from a human donor in good health. Both conserved end residues are part of each CDR3. The D gene is left open where the match is weak. Where a row states a size, it is once, few, many or the class of an expanded clone; other rows omit it.

clone size: .; J gene: TRBJ1-2; D gene: TRBD1; V gene: TRBV7-9; CDR3 DNA: TGTGCCAGCAGCCCAGGACAGGGCCGAGGCTACACCTTC; CDR3 protein: CASSPGQGRGYTF
clone size: .; J gene: TRBJ2-7; D gene: .; V gene: TRBV7-9; CDR3 DNA: TGTGCCAGCAGCTATCTCGCGGGGAGCTCCTACGAGCAGTACTTC; CDR3 protein: CASSYLAGSSYEQYF
clone size: .; J gene: TRBJ1-3; D gene: .; V gene: TRBV2; CDR3 DNA: TGTGCCAGCAGTGGGACATCTTCAGCTGGAAACACCATATATTTT; CDR3 protein: CASSGTSSAGNTIYF
clone size: .; J gene: TRBJ1-2; D gene: TRBD1; V gene: TRBV14; CDR3 DNA: TGTGCCAGCAGCCAATACAGGGGGATTGGCTACACCTTC; CDR3 protein: CASSQYRGIGYTF
clone size: .; J gene: TRBJ1-2; D gene: TRBD1; V gene: TRBV7-9; CDR3 DNA: TGTGCCAGCAGCTTAGAGGGGACAGGGGGCCATGGCTACACCTTC; CDR3 protein: CASSLEGTGGHGYTF
clone size: .; J gene: TRBJ1-1; D gene: TRBD1; V gene: TRBV6-5; CDR3 DNA: TGTGCCAGCAGTTACAAGTGGACAGGGGTTTTAGAAGCTTTCTTT; CDR3 protein: CASSYKWTGVLEAFF
clone size: .; J gene: TRBJ1-2; D gene: .; V gene: TRBV20-1; CDR3 DNA: TGCAGTGCTAGGGGGGGCACGGGCTACACCTTC; CDR3 protein: CSARGGTGYTF
clone size: .; J gene: TRBJ1-2; D gene: .; V gene: TRBV4-1; CDR3 DNA: TGCGCCAGCAGCTCGCCTCCCTTCTATGGCTACACCTTC; CDR3 protein: CASSSPPFYGYTF
clone size: .; J gene: TRBJ1-6; D gene: .; V gene: TRBV6-5; CDR3 DNA: TGTGCCAGCAGTTACGGGCAGGGAAGACCCCTCCACTTT; CDR3 protein: CASSYGQGRPLHF
clone size: few; J gene: TRBJ2-1; D gene: .; V gene: TRBV4-1; CDR3 DNA: TGCGCCAGCAGCCTAAAGGGGTCGACGGTCTCCTACAATGAGCAGTTCTTC; CDR3 protein: CASSLKGSTVSYNEQFF
clone size: .; J gene: TRBJ2-4; D gene: .; V gene: TRBV19; CDR3 DNA: TGTGCCAGTAGTCATCAGGGAGGCAAAAACATTCAGTACTTC; CDR3 protein: CASSHQGGKNIQYF
clone size: .; J gene: TRBJ2-7; D gene: .; V gene: TRBV19; CDR3 DNA: TGTGCCAGTAGTATCACAGGGACTGCCTCCTATGAGCAGTACTTC; CDR3 protein: CASSITGTASYEQYF
clone size: .; J gene: TRBJ1-4; D gene: .; V gene: TRBV9; CDR3 DNA: TGTGCCAGCAGCCCTCGACAGGCAACTAATGAAAAACTGTTTTTT; CDR3 protein: CASSPRQATNEKLFF
clone size: few; J gene: TRBJ1-5; D gene: .; V gene: TRBV4-1; CDR3 DNA: TGCGCCAGCAGCCAAGATAGCTTCAGGGGAGAAAATCAGCCCCAGCATTTT; CDR3 protein: CASSQDSFRGENQPQHF
clone size: .; J gene: TRBJ1-1; D gene: .; V gene: TRBV19; CDR3 DNA: TGTGCCAGTAGTATTAATCCTGTGGAGGAAAAGAACACTGAAGCTTTCTTT; CDR3 protein: CASSINPVEEKNTEAFF
clone size: .; J gene: TRBJ2-1; D gene: TRBD2; V gene: TRBV5-1; CDR3 DNA: TGCGCCAGCAGCCAAACTAGCGGGGAGTACAATGAGCAGTTCTTC; CDR3 protein: CASSQTSGEYNEQFF
clone size: .; J gene: TRBJ2-7; D gene: TRBD1; V gene: TRBV6-6; CDR3 DNA: TGTGCCAGCAGGGGCGGACAGGGAGTCCTTTACGAGCAGTACTTC; CDR3 protein: CASRGGQGVLYEQYF
clone size: .; J gene: TRBJ1-4; D gene: .; V gene: TRBV19; CDR3 DNA: TGTGCCAGTAGTATAGGACAATTTGAAAAACTGTTTTTT; CDR3 protein: CASSIGQFEKLFF
clone size: .; J gene: TRBJ1-2; D gene: .; V gene: TRBV25-1; CDR3 DNA: TGTGCCAGCAGTGTGAGAGAGAGCAACTATGGCTACACCTTC; CDR3 protein: CASSVRESNYGYTF
clone size: .; J gene: TRBJ1-6; D gene: TRBD1; V gene: TRBV19; CDR3 DNA: TGTGCCAGTAGTATGACAGGGATCACCTATAATTCACCCCTCCACTTT; CDR3 protein: CASSMTGITYNSPLHF
clone size: .; J gene: TRBJ1-2; D gene: .; V gene: TRBV5-1; CDR3 DNA: TGCGCCAGCAGCTTTCTGGCACTTAGACAAAACTATGGCTACACCTTC; CDR3 protein: CASSFLALRQNYGYTF
clone size: .; J gene: TRBJ1-2; D gene: TRBD1; V gene: TRBV18; CDR3 DNA: TGTGCCAGCTCCCGGGACAGGGGGTCGCCTGGCTACACCTTC; CDR3 protein: CASSRDRGSPGYTF
clone size: .; J gene: TRBJ1-4; D gene: .; V gene: TRBV28; CDR3 DNA: TGTGCCAGCAGTTTAGGACAGACGAATGAAAAACTGTTTTTT; CDR3 protein: CASSLGQTNEKLFF
clone size: few; J gene: TRBJ1-4; D gene: TRBD1; V gene: TRBV9; CDR3 DNA: TGTGCCAGCAGCCGAGCTTACGGACAGGGTGGTGAAAAACTGTTTTTT; CDR3 protein: CASSRAYGQGGEKLFF
clone size: .; J gene: TRBJ1-2; D gene: .; V gene: TRBV7-8; CDR3 DNA: TGTGCCAGCGGCCCCCCCGGCAGAGACTATGGCTACACCTTC; CDR3 protein: CASGPPGRDYGYTF
clone size: .; J gene: TRBJ1-2; D gene: .; V gene: TRBV27; CDR3 DNA: TGTGCCAGCAGTTTATTCGCAGGGCATGCTAACTATGGCTACACCTTC; CDR3 protein: CASSLFAGHANYGYTF
clone size: once; J gene: TRBJ2-3; D gene: .; V gene: TRBV18; CDR3 DNA: TGTGCCAGCTCACCGTCGGCCGATACGCAGTATTTT; CDR3 protein: CASSPSADTQYF
clone size: .; J gene: TRBJ1-5; D gene: .; V gene: TRBV6-6; CDR3 DNA: TGTGCCAGCAGAGGGGGAGGCAATCAGCCCCAGCATTTT; CDR3 protein: CASRGGGNQPQHF
clone size: .; J gene: TRBJ2-2; D gene: .; V gene: TRBV14; CDR3 DNA: TGTGCCAGTGGGAGGTACCCCGGGGAGCTGTTTTTT; CDR3 protein: CASGRYPGELFF
clone size: .; J gene: TRBJ1-6; D gene: TRBD1; V gene: TRBV6-1; CDR3 DNA: TGTGCCAGCAGTGTTCAGGGGGCTTTATATAATTCACCCCTCCACTTT; CDR3 protein: CASSVQGALYNSPLHF
clone size: .; J gene: TRBJ1-6; D gene: .; V gene: TRBV19; CDR3 DNA: TGTGCCAGTAGTATCCAAGGGCTCAATTCACCCCTCCACTTT; CDR3 protein: CASSIQGLNSPLHF
clone size: .; J gene: TRBJ1-3; D gene: .; V gene: TRBV6-5; CDR3 DNA: TGTGCCAGCAGAAAGGGGACCTCTGGAAACACCATATATTTT; CDR3 protein: CASRKGTSGNTIYF
clone size: .; J gene: TRBJ1-4; D gene: .; V gene: TRBV11-2; CDR3 DNA: TGTGCCAGCAGCCGACGGTTAGGGGAAAAACTGTTTTTT; CDR3 protein: CASSRRLGEKLFF
clone size: .; J gene: TRBJ2-2; D gene: TRBD1; V gene: TRBV6-1; CDR3 DNA: TGTGCCAGCAGTGAACCGACAGGGGTCTTCACCGGGGAGCTGTTTTTT; CDR3 protein: CASSEPTGVFTGELFF
clone size: few; J gene: TRBJ1-1; D gene: TRBD1; V gene: TRBV7-8; CDR3 DNA: TGTGCCAGCAGGCCACAGGGGTTGAACACTGAAGCTTTCTTT; CDR3 protein: CASRPQGLNTEAFF
clone size: .; J gene: TRBJ1-2; D gene: TRBD1; V gene: TRBV10-3; CDR3 DNA: TGTGCCATCAGTGACAGGGGGTATGGCTACACCTTC; CDR3 protein: CAISDRGYGYTF
clone size: .; J gene: TRBJ2-7; D gene: TRBD1; V gene: TRBV6-1; CDR3 DNA: TGTGCCAGCAGGGGACAGGGAGGTCCGTACTTC; CDR3 protein: CASRGQGGPYF
clone size: .; J gene: TRBJ2-5; D gene: .; V gene: TRBV5-4; CDR3 DNA: TGTGCCAGCAGCTTGGGCAGGGAGCAAGAGACCCAGTACTTC; CDR3 protein: CASSLGREQETQYF
clone size: .; J gene: TRBJ2-5; D gene: .; V gene: TRBV29-1; CDR3 DNA: TGCAGCGTTGGGCGGGGACCTCTGTACCAAGAGACCCAGTACTTC; CDR3 protein: CSVGRGPLYQETQYF
clone size: .; J gene: TRBJ1-1; D gene: .; V gene: TRBV19; CDR3 DNA: TGTGCCAGTAGCCCTCAGGGTATTCTATTGAACACTGAAGCTTTCTTT; CDR3 protein: CASSPQGILLNTEAFF
clone size: once; J gene: TRBJ1-4; D gene: .; V gene: TRBV11-2; CDR3 DNA: TGTGCCAGCAGTCCCGGGGACTATAATGAAAAACTGTTTTTT; CDR3 protein: CASSPGDYNEKLFF